One and the same sample provided the 26 T cell receptor beta chains below, sequenced in a study of cytomegalovirus exposure and HLA in healthy donors. The method was immunoSEQ multiplex PCR; TCRdb's version includes in-frame clones alone and lacks a portion of them. This table holds 55,000 to 75,000 clones, approximately 92% found once. Sequencing was carried out using PBMCs. The receptor set was obtained from a man aged 18 to 30 in good health and CMV-seropositive.

V usage is TRBV15 and J usage is TRBJ2-2; 10 bases fit TRBD1. V lost 4 bases to trimming and J lost 2 bases; unmatched junction nucleotides: 4. In germline, CDR1 is LNHNV, CDR2 YYDKDF (reference sequence). The CDR3 extends over 16 amino acids. Here the CDR3 reads CATSKTGGKNTGELFF. The CDR3 DNA sequence: TGTGCCACCAGCAAGACAGGGGGCAAAAACACCGGGGAGCTGTTTTTT.

This clone is a singleton in its sample. Here the CDR3 DNA reads TGCGCCAGCAGCTTTGGTAGCGGGAGGGTAGGGTCCTACGAGCAGTACTTC. As protein: CASSFGSGRVGSYEQYF. The chain employs TRBV5-1 and TRBJ2-7; 11 bases match TRBD2. J was trimmed by 1 base and V by 2 bases; bases with no gene match: 8. Germline V lookup: CDR1 SGHRS, CDR2 YFSETQ. The CDR3 has 17 residues.

This sequence joins TRBV11-3 and TRBJ2-2; 8 bases are a match to TRBD1. After removal of 5 bases from V and 6 bases from J, the junction contained 14 bases not matched to a gene. Germline-derived CDR1 and CDR2 are SGHNT and YENEEA. This CDR3 comprises 17 residues. In DNA, the CDR3 is TGTGCCAGCAGCACCACCCGGACAGGGCATAAATCCGGGGAGCTGTTTTTT. Amino acids: CASSTTRTGHKSGELFF.

The chain couples TRBV28 to TRBJ1-2, with 7 bases identical to TRBD1. CDR3 length equals 15 residues. Per the germline V gene, CDR1 is MDHEN and CDR2 is SYDVKM. Germline trimming cut 6 bases from V and 6 bases from J; bases unmatched to any gene: 13. CDR3 region: CASSPGGQGRNGYTF. For the CDR3, the DNA is TGTGCCAGCAGCCCAGGGGGGCAGGGGAGGAATGGCTACACCTTC.

The chain recombines TRBV4-1 with TRBJ1-1; 9 nucleotides line up with TRBD1. CDR1 and CDR2 (germline): MGHRA, YSYEKL. The CDR3 sequence is 14 residues long. V trimming: 0 bases; J trimming: 8 bases; junction bases outside the gene matches: 4. The CDR3 loop is CASSQDPGQGEAFF. The CDR3, as DNA: TGCGCCAGCAGCCAAGATCCGGGACAGGGAGAAGCTTTCTTT.

This sequence joins TRBV5-5 and TRBJ2-7, with D tentatively TRBD2 (5 bases). V was pared by 1 base and J by 2 bases, with 16 bases between. The CDR3 covers 16 residues. The germline V gene encodes CDR1 SGHKS and CDR2 YYEKEE (reference sequence). This chain's CDR3 is CASSLYTAELTYEQYF. The CDR3 DNA reads as TGTGCCAGCAGCTTGTACACAGCGGAACTTACCTACGAGCAGTACTTC. Full variable domain (outside the CDR3, taken from reference TRBV5-5 and TRBJ2-7): DAGVTQSPTHLIKTRGQQVTLRCSPISGHKSVSWYQQVLGQGPQFIFQYYEKEERGRGNFPDRFSARQFPNYSSELNVNALLLGDSALYLCASSLYTAELTYEQYFGPGTRLTVT.

This chain links TRBV30 with TRBJ2-2; D is undetermined. The CDR3 spans 13 residues. V gave up 2 bases and J gave up 1 base, with 5 bases separating them. CDR1 is GTSNPN and CDR2 is SVGIG in the germline V gene (reference sequence). The CDR3 sequence: CAWSWQNTGELFF. Written as DNA, the CDR3 is TGTGCCTGGAGTTGGCAGAACACCGGGGAGCTGTTTTTT.

J is TRBJ2-7 and V is TRBV13, with TRBD2 matching over 10 bases. CDR3 length: 15 amino acids. V shed 7 bases and J 2 bases; nucleotides not matched to a gene: 8. Germline CDR1 PRHDT, CDR2 FYEKMQ (reference sequence). The DNA for the CDR3 is TGTGCCAGCACCTCGGGACTAGCGAATCCCTACGAGCAGTACTTC. Its translation: CASTSGLANPYEQYF.

Worth noting for this clone: Within the sample, other DNA sequences also encode this same CDR3. The chain joins TRBV11-2 to TRBJ2-3, with D unclear. This CDR3 contains 13 residues. The germline V gene has CDR1 SGHAT and CDR2 FQNNGV. With 3 bases removed from V and 0 bases from J, the gap between germline ends came to 4 bases. The chain's CDR3 is CASSFRSTDTQYF. The CDR3 DNA reads TGTGCCAGCAGCTTTCGGAGCACAGATACGCAGTATTTT.

A few counts support this clone. This chain connects TRBV6-5 to TRBJ2-1; 9 positions agree with TRBD2. The V gene's germline CDR1 is MNHEY and CDR2 SVGAGI. Trimming at V came to 6 bases and at J to 8 bases, leaving 11 bases not matched to a gene. The CDR3 has 15 residues. CDR3 residues: CASSSLAGNNDEQFF. The CDR3 DNA reads as TGTGCCAGCAGCTCTCTAGCGGGAAACAATGATGAGCAGTTCTTC.

This clone appeared a single time. The CDR3 sequence: CASSEGGLAANEQFF. CDR3 DNA sequence: TGTGCCAGCAGCGAAGGAGGCCTAGCCGCCAATGAGCAGTTCTTC. This chain connects TRBV7-3 to TRBJ2-1; D possibly corresponds to TRBD2 (5 bases). V lost 5 bases and J 6 bases, leaving 17 bases between the germline ends. Germline V lookup: CDR1 SGHTA, CDR2 FQGTGA. This CDR3 region has 15 residues.

V usage is TRBV19 and J usage is TRBJ2-3; the D gene is possibly TRBD2 (6 bases). V gave up 7 bases and J gave up 2 bases, with 10 bases separating them. The CDR3 has 13 residues. The V gene's germline CDR1 is LNHDA and CDR2 SQIVND (reference sequence). CDR3 in DNA: TGTGCCAGTACGAGGCGGGACACAGATACGCAGTATTTT. It specifies CASTRRDTDTQYF.

This clone is a singleton in its sample. The chain is built from TRBV25-1 and TRBJ1-1; D perhaps matches TRBD1 (5 bases). The CDR3 is 13 amino acids. V was trimmed by 5 bases and J by 1 base, leaving 8 bases between them. Germline V lookup: CDR1 MGHDK, CDR2 SYGVNS. CDR3 protein: CASSTGGNTEAFF. In DNA form, the CDR3 reads TGTGCCAGCAGTACGGGGGGGAACACTGAAGCTTTCTTT.

CDR3: CASRGGGRETQYF. The CDR3 coding sequence is TGTGCCAGCAGGGGGGGAGGTCGGGAGACCCAGTACTTC. V is TRBV28 and J is TRBJ2-5, with D possibly being TRBD2 (6 bases). V shed 6 bases and J shed 5 bases, with 13 bases lying between them. The V gene's germline CDR1 is MDHEN and CDR2 SYDVKM. The length of the CDR3 is 13 residues.

J is TRBJ1-1 and V is TRBV11-2, with 10 positions matching TRBD1. Looked up from germline, CDR1 is SGHAT and CDR2 is FQNNGV. J lost 1 base, V lost 8 bases, and 4 bases had no gene match. The CDR3 is 14 residues long. DNA for the CDR3: TGTGCCAGCTTCCGGACAGGGGGGAACACTGAAGCTTTCTTT. Residues: CASFRTGGNTEAFF.

The chain combines TRBV6-4 with TRBJ2-3, with a tentative D call TRBD1 (7 bases). There are 14 residues in the CDR3. Trimming cost V 4 bases and J 4 bases, with 12 bases left between them. The germline CDR1 and CDR2 sequences are MRHNA and SNTAGT. The CDR3 DNA reads as TGTGCCAGCAGTGGACAGGGCGGGGCAGATACGCAGTATTTT. Its translation is CASSGQGGADTQYF.

J is TRBJ1-2 and V is TRBV4-1; the match to TRBD1 covers 7 bases. Germline CDR1 and CDR2: MGHRA and YSYEKL. Trimming at V came to 3 bases and at J to 3 bases, leaving 13 bases not matched to a gene. The CDR3 extends over 17 amino acids. CDR3 region: CASSHRHRDSWDYGYTF. The CDR3 coding sequence is TGCGCCAGCAGCCACAGACACAGGGACAGCTGGGACTATGGCTACACCTTC.

The chain recombines TRBV28 with TRBJ2-1; D gene unclear. V lost 6 bases and J lost 7, with 13 bases in between. Germline CDR1 reads MDHEN; CDR2 reads SYDVKM. The CDR3 covers 13 residues. CDR3 protein: CASSRPGANEQFF. The CDR3 DNA reads as TGTGCCAGCAGCCGACCCGGAGCAAATGAGCAGTTCTTC.

This chain connects TRBV25-1 to TRBJ2-1; D remains ambiguous. The CDR3 has 13 residues. Germline loops: CDR1 MGHDK, CDR2 SYGVNS. Between the trimmed V and J ends, which lost 1 base and 3 bases, there was a span of 4 bases. CDR3 protein: CASSESVYNEQFF. The CDR3 nucleotides read TGTGCCAGCAGTGAATCAGTCTACAATGAGCAGTTCTTC.

V usage is TRBV28 and J usage is TRBJ1-5; 7 bases match TRBD1. V was clipped by 6 bases and J by 3 bases; unmatched bases: 8. Germline loops: CDR1 MDHEN, CDR2 SYDVKM. There are 15 residues in the CDR3. The CDR3 DNA sequence: TGTGCCAGCAGATTTCGGGGACAGAACAATCAGCCCCAGCATTTT. This translates into CASRFRGQNNQPQHF. Looking up the rest from reference TRBV28 and TRBJ1-5 gives the full variable domain: DVKVTQSSRYLVKRTGEKVFLECVQDMDHENMFWYRQDPGLGLRLIYFSYDVKMKEKGDIPEGYSVSREKKERFSLILESASTNQTSMYLCASRFRGQNNQPQHFGDGTRLSIL.

V gene TRBV7-3 combines with J gene TRBJ1-2, with D possibly TRBD1 on 5 matching bases. This CDR3 comprises 13 residues. V lost 5 bases to trimming and J lost 7 bases, with 14 bases between them. Germline values: CDR1 SGHTA, CDR2 FQGTGA. This chain's CDR3 is CASSQVRGGGYTF. The CDR3, as DNA: TGTGCCAGCAGCCAAGTTAGGGGTGGTGGCTACACCTTC. The full variable domain, its missing parts supplied by reference TRBV7-3 and TRBJ1-2, is GAGVSQTPSNKVTEKGKYVELRCDPISGHTALYWYRQSLGQGPEFLIYFQGTGAADDSGLPNDRFFAVRPEGSVSTLKIQRTERGDSAVYLCASSQVRGGGYTFGSGTRLTVV.

Here the CDR3 reads CASSVATSGGPEDTQYF. Here the CDR3 DNA reads TGTGCCAGCAGCGTAGCTACTAGCGGGGGCCCCGAAGATACGCAGTATTTT. The rearrangement links TRBV9 to TRBJ2-3, with 11 nucleotides matching TRBD2. V dropped 0 bases and J dropped 5; count of bases not matched to a gene: 8. This CDR3 is built from 17 residues. CDR1 is SGDLS and CDR2 is YYNGEE in the germline V gene.

V usage is TRBV9 and J usage is TRBJ2-5, with TRBD2 identical over 8 bases. Looked up from germline, CDR1 is SGDLS and CDR2 is YYNGEE. The V segment lost 4 bases and the J segment 4 bases; nucleotides outside the gene matches: 3. This CDR3 is built from 13 residues. The CDR3, as DNA: TGTGCCAGCAGCCCGGGACTAGTAGAGACCCAGTACTTC. This encodes CASSPGLVETQYF.

The chain is built from TRBV5-1 and TRBJ2-1; TRBD2 agrees at 10 bases. Germline CDR1 and CDR2: SGHRS and YFSETQ. Trimming removed 5 bases from V and 7 bases from J; junction bases left unmatched: 6. This CDR3 has 14 residues. CDR3 in amino acids: CASSRTSGKNEQFF. CDR3 bases: TGCGCCAGCAGTCGCACTAGCGGGAAAAATGAGCAGTTCTTC.

This clone was detected a few times. The V and J genes are TRBV6-4 and TRBJ2-1; TRBD2 matches at 7 bases. V dropped 4 bases and J dropped 0; count of bases not matched to a gene: 3. CDR1 is MRHNA and CDR2 is SNTAGT in the germline V gene. The CDR3 contains 15 residues. The CDR3 DNA reads as TGTGCCAGCAGTGCCTTAGCGGGCTCCTACAATGAGCAGTTCTTC. Its protein product is CASSALAGSYNEQFF.

The chain employs TRBV7-2 and TRBJ2-7; 7 nucleotides line up with TRBD1. Germline loops: CDR1 SGHTA, CDR2 FQGNSA. The V gene end was trimmed by 5 bases and the J gene end by 7 bases; junction bases not matched to a gene: 14. The CDR3 is 15 residues long. The CDR3: CASSDRGLGSGEQYF. CDR3 sequence (DNA): TGTGCCAGCAGCGATAGGGGGCTCGGGTCGGGAGAGCAGTACTTC.